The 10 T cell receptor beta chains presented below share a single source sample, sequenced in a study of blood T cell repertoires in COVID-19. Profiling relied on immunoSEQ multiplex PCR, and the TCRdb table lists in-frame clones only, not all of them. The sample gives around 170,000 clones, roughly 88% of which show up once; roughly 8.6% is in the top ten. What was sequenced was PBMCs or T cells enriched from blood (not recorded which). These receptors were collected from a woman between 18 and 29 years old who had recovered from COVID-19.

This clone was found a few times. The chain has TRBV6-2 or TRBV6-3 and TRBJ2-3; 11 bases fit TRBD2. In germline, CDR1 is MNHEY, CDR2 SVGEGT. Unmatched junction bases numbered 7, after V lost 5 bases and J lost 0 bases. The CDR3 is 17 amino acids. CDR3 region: CASSHRTSGQSTDTQYF. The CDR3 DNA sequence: TGTGCCAGCAGTCATAGGACTAGCGGGCAGAGCACAGATACGCAGTATTTT.

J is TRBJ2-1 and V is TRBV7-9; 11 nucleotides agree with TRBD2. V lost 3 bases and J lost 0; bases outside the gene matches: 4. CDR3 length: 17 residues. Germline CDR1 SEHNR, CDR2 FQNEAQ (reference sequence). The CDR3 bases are TGTGCCAGCAGCTTGACTAGCGGGGTTAGCTCCTACAATGAGCAGTTCTTC. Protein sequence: CASSLTSGVSSYNEQFF.

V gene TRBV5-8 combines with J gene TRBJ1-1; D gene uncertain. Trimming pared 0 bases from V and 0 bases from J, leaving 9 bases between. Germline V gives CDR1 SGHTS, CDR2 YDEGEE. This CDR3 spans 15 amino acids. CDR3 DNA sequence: TGTGCCAGCAGCTTGGCCCCAGTAATGAACACTGAAGCTTTCTTT. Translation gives CASSLAPVMNTEAFF. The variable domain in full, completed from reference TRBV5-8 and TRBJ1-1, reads EAGVTQSPTHLIKTRGQQATLRCSPISGHTSVYWYQQALGLGLQFLLWYDEGEERNRGNFPPRFSGRQFPNYSSELNVNALELEDSALYLCASSLAPVMNTEAFFGQGTRLTVV.

CDR3 protein: CASATPSGASYEQYF. Written as DNA, the CDR3 is TGTGCCAGCGCGACCCCTAGCGGGGCCTCCTACGAGCAGTACTTC. The rearrangement uses TRBV2 and TRBJ2-7, with 9 bases matching TRBD2. V trimming: 8 bases; J trimming: 0 bases; junction bases outside the gene matches: 8. CDR1 SNHLY and CDR2 FYNNEI come from the germline V gene. The CDR3 extends over 15 amino acids. Full variable domain (missing parts from reference TRBV2 and TRBJ2-7): EPEVTQTPSHQVTQMGQEVILRCVPISNHLYFYWYRQILGQKVEFLVSFYNNEISEKSEIFDDQFSVERPDGSNFTLKIRSTKLEDSAMYFCASATPSGASYEQYFGPGTRLTVT.

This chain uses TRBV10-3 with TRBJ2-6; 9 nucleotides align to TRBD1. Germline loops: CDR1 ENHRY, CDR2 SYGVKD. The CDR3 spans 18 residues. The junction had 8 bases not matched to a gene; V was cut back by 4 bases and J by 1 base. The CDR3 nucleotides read TGTGCCATCAGTGGTCCGGGACAGGGAGCTTCTGGGGCCAACGTCCTGACTTTC. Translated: CAISGPGQGASGANVLTF.

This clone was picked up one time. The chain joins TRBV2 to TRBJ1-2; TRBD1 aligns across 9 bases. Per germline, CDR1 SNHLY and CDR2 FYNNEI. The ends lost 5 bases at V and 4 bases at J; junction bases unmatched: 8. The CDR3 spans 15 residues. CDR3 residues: CASSRTTGGSYGYTF. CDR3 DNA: TGTGCCAGCAGTCGTACGACAGGGGGGTCCTATGGCTACACCTTC.

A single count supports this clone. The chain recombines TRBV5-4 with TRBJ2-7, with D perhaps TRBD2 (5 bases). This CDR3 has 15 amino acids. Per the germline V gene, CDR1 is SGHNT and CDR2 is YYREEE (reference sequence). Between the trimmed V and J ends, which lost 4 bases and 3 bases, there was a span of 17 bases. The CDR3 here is CASSPRGPGDYEQYF. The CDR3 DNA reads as TGTGCCAGCAGCCCCAGAGGTCCCGGGGACTACGAGCAGTACTTC.

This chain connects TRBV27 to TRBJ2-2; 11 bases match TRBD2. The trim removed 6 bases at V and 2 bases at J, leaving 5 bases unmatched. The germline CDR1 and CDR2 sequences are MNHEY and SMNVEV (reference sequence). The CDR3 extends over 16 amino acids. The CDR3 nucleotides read TGTGCCAGCAGCCACACTAGCGGGGGCAACACCGGGGAGCTGTTTTTT. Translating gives CASSHTSGGNTGELFF.

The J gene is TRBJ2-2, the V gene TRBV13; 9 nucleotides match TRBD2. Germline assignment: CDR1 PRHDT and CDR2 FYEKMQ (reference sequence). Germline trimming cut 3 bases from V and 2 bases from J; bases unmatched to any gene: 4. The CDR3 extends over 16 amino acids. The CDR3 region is CASSFSSGVNTGELFF. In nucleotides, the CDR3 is TGTGCCAGCAGCTTTTCTAGCGGGGTTAACACCGGGGAGCTGTTTTTT.

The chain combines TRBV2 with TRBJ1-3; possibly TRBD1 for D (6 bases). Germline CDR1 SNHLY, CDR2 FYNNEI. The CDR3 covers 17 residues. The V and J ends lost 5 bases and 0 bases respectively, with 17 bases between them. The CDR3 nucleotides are TGTGCCAGCAGTATGGCCCGACAGGCCTCCTCTGGAAACACCATATATTTT. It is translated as CASSMARQASSGNTIYF.